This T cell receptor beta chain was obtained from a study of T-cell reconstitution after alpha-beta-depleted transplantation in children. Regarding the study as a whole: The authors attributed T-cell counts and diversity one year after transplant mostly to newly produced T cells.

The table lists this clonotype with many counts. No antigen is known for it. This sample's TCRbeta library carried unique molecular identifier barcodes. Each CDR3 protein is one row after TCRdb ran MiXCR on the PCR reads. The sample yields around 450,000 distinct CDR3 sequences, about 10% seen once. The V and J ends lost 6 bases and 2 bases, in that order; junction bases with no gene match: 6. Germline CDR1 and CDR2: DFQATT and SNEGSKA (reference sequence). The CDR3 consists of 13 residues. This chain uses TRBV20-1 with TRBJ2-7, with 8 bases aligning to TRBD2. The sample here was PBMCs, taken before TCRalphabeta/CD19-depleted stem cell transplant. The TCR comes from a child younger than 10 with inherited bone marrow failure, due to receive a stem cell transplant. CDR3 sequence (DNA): TGCAGTGCAAGACTAGCGCATACCTACGAGCAGTACTTC. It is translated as CSARLAHTYEQYF.